One and the same sample provided the 4 T cell receptor beta chains below, sequenced in a study of shared clonotypes between healthy human individuals. Clones were sequenced by immunoSEQ multiplex PCR, and TCRdb holds only the in-frame ones, with some missing. Among 2 million to 3 million clones, 93% were seen once, and the ten largest hold 0.36%. Sequencing was done on a sample of naive CD4+ T cells from PBMCs. Subset defined: CD45RA+ positively selected. Receptor source: a man between 18 and 35 years old in good health. Some clones in this sample may be carry-over from other donors' samples.

The gene calls are TRBV19 and TRBJ2-5; 9 positions match TRBD1. The CDR3 length is 15 residues. V trimming: 7 bases; J trimming: 0 bases; junction bases outside the gene matches: 6. CDR1 and CDR2 (germline): LNHDA, SQIVND (reference sequence). The CDR3 reads CASTDRGTNQETQYF. The CDR3 nucleotides read TGTGCCAGTACAGACAGGGGGACCAACCAAGAGACCCAGTACTTC.

This clone was observed a single time. The V and J genes are TRBV6-1 and TRBJ1-4; D is ambiguous. V lost 3 bases and J lost 8, with 16 bases in between. Germline V gives CDR1 MNHNS, CDR2 SASEGT. The CDR3 is 15 amino acids. The chain's CDR3 is CASSDDRWGREKLFF. The CDR3 region has the DNA TGTGCCAGCAGTGATGACCGGTGGGGTAGGGAAAAACTGTTTTTT.

J is TRBJ2-2 and V is TRBV7-3, with 8 bases matching TRBD2. The germline V gene encodes CDR1 SGHTA and CDR2 FQGTGA. The ends lost 3 bases at V and 0 bases at J; junction bases unmatched: 3. The CDR3 covers 16 residues. CDR3 residues: CASSFSLAANTGELFF. CDR3 nucleotides: TGTGCCAGCAGCTTCTCACTAGCGGCGAACACCGGGGAGCTGTTTTTT.

A note on this clone: Additional DNA sequences in this sample encode the identical CDR3. This chain connects TRBV6-1 to TRBJ1-5; D gene uncertain. V was pared by 6 bases and J by 0 bases, with 3 bases between. Per the germline V gene, CDR1 is MNHNS and CDR2 is SASEGT. The CDR3 has 12 amino acids. In DNA form, the CDR3 reads TGTGCCAGCAGGGGTAGCAATCAGCCCCAGCATTTT. Its translation: CASRGSNQPQHF.